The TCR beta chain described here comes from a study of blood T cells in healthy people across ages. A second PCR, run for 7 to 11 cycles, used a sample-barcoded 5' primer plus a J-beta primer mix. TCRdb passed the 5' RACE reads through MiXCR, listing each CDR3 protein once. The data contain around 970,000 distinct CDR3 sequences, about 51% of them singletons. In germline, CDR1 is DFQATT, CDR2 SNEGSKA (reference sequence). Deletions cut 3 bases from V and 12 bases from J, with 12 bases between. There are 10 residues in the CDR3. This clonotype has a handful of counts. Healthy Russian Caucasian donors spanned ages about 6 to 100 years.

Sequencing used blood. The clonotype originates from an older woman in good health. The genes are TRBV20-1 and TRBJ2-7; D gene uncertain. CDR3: CSASEVTLYF. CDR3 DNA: TGCAGTGCTAGTGAGGTCACCCTGTACTTC.